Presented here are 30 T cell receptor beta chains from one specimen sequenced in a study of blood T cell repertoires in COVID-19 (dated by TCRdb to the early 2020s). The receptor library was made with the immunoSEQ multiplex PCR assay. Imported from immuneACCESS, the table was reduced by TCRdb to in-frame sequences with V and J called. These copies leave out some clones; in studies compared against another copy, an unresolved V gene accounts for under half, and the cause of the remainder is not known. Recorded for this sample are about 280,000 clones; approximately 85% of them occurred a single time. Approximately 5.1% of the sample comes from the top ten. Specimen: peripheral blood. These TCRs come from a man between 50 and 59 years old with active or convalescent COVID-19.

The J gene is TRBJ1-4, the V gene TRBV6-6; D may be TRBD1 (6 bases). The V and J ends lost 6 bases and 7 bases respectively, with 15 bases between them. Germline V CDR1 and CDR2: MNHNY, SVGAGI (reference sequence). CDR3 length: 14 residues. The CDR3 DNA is TGTGCCAGCAGCTTCAAAGGGGGTTTTGAAAAACTGTTTTTT. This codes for CASSFKGGFEKLFF.

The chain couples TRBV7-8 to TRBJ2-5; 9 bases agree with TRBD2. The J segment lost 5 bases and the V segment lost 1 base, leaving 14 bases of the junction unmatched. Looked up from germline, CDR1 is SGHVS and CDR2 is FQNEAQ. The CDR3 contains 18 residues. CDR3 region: CASSLVPPAGGFGETQYF. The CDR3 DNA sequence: TGTGCCAGCAGCTTAGTCCCCCCTGCGGGAGGGTTCGGGGAGACCCAGTACTTC.

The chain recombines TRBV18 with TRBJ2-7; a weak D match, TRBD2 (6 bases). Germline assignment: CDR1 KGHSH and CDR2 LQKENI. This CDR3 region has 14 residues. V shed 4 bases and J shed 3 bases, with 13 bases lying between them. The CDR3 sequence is CASSRPSENYEQYF. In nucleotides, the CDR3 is TGTGCCAGCTCACGTCCTAGCGAGAACTACGAGCAGTACTTC.

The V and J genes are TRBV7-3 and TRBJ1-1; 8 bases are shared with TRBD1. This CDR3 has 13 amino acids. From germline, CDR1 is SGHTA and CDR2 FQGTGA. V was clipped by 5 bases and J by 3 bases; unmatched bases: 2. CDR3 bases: TGTGCCAGCAGCCTGGACAGGGACACTGAAGCTTTCTTT. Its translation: CASSLDRDTEAFF.

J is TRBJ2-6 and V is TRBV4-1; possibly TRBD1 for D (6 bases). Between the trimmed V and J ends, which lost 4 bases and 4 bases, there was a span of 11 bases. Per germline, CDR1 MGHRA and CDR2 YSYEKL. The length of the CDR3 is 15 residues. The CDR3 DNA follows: TGCGCCAGCAGCCCACAAGGGGGAGGGGCCAACGTCCTGACTTTC. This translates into CASSPQGGGANVLTF.

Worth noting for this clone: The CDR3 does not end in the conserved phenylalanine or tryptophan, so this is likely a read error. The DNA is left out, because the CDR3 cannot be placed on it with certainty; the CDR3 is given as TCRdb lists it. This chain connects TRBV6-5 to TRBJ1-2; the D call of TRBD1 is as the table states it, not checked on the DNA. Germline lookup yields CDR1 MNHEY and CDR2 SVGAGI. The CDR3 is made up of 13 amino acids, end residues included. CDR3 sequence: CASSSVETGTVRL.

CDR3 nucleotide sequence: TGCAGCGTTGAATCGGGATGGAAGAGTAATGGCTACACCTTC. The encoded protein is CSVESGWKSNGYTF. This chain joins TRBV29-1 and TRBJ1-2; D not certain. From germline, CDR1 is SQVTM and CDR2 ANQGSEA. Trimming shortened V by 2 bases and J by 6 bases, and 16 bases separated the two germline ends. The CDR3 is 14 amino acids.

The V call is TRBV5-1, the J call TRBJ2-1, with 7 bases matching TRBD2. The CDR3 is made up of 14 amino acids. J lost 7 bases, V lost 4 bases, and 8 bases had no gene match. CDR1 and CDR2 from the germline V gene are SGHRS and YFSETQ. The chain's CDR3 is CASSPTWGGNEQFF. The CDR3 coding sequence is TGCGCCAGCAGCCCGACCTGGGGGGGGAATGAGCAGTTCTTC.

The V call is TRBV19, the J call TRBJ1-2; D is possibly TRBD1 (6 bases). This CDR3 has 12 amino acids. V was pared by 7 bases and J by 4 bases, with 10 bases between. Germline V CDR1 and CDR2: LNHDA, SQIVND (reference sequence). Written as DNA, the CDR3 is TGTGCCAGTAACACGGACAGCTATGGCTACACCTTC. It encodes CASNTDSYGYTF.

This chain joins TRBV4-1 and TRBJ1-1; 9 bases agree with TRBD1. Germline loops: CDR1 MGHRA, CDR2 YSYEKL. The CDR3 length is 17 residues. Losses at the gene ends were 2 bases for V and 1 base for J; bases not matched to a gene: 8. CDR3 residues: CASSQTFPQGANTEAFF. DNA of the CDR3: TGCGCCAGCAGCCAAACCTTCCCACAGGGGGCGAACACTGAAGCTTTCTTT.

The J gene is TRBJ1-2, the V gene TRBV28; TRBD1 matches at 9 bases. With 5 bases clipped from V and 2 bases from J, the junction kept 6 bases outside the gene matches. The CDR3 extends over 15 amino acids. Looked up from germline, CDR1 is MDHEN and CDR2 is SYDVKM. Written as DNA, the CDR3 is TGTGCCAGCAGTCGTCCCGGGACAGGGAACTATGGCTACACCTTC. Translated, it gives CASSRPGTGNYGYTF.

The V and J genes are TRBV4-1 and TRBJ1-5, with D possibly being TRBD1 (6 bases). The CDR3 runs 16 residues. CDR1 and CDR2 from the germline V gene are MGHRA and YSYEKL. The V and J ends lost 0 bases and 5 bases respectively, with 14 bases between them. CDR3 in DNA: TGCGCCAGCAGCCAAGATGCGGGGGGCGCGCATCAGCCCCAGCATTTT. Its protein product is CASSQDAGGAHQPQHF.

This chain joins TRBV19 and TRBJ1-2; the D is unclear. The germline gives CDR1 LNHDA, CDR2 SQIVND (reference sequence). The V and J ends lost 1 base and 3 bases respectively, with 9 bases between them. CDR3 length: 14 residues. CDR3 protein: CASSIGEGYYGYTF. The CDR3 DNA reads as TGTGCCAGTAGTATAGGAGAGGGCTACTATGGCTACACCTTC.

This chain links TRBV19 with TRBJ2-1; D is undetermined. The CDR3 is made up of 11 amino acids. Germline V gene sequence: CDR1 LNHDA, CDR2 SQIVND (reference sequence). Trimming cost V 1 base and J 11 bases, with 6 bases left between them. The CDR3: CASSIAVQQFF. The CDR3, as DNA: TGTGCCAGTAGTATAGCAGTCCAGCAGTTCTTC.

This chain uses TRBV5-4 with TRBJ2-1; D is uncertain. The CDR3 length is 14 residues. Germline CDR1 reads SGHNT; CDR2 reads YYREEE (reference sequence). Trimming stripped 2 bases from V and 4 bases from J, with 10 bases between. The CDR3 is CASSFETRYNEQFF. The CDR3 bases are TGTGCCAGCAGCTTCGAAACTCGTTACAATGAGCAGTTCTTC.

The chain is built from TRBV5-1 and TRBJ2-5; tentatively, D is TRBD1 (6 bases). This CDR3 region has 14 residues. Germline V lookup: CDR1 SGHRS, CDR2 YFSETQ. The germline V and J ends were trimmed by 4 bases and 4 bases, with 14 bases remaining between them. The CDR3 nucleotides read TGCGCCAGCAGCCCGATGGGGGCTATAGAGACCCAGTACTTC. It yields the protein CASSPMGAIETQYF.

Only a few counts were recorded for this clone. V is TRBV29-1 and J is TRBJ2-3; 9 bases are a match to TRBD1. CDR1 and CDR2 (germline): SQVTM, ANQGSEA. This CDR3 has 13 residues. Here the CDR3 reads CSYRTGGTDTQYF. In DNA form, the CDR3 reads TGCAGTTACCGGACAGGGGGCACAGATACGCAGTATTTT.

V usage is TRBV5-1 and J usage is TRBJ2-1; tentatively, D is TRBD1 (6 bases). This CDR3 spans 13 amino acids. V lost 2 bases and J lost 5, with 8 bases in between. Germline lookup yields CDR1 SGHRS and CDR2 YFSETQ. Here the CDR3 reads CASSLGTNNEQFF. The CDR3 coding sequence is TGCGCCAGCAGCTTAGGGACAAACAATGAGCAGTTCTTC. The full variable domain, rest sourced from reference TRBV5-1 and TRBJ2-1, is KAGVTQTPRYLIKTRGQQVTLSCSPISGHRSVSWYQQTPGQGLQFLFEYFSETQRNKGNFPGRFSGRQFSNSRSEMNVSTLELGDSALYLCASSLGTNNEQFFGPGTRLTVL.

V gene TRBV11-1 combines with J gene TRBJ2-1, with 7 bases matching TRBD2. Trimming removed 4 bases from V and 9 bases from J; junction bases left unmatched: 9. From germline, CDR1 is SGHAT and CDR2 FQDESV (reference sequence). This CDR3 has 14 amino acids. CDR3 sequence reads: CASSSGLVPGEQFF. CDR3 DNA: TGTGCCAGCAGCTCCGGACTAGTCCCCGGTGAGCAGTTCTTC.

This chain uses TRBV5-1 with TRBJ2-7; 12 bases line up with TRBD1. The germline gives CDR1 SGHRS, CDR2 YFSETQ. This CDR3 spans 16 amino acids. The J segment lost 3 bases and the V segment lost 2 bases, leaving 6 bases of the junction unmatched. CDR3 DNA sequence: TGCGCCAGCAGCTTCCCGGGACAGGGGGCTTACTACGAGCAGTACTTC. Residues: CASSFPGQGAYYEQYF.

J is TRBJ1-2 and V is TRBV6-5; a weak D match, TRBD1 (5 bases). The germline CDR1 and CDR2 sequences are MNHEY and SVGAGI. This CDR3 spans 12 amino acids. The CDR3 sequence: CAAGGGNYGYTF. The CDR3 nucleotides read TGTGCGGCCGGGGGGGGAAACTATGGCTACACCTTC.

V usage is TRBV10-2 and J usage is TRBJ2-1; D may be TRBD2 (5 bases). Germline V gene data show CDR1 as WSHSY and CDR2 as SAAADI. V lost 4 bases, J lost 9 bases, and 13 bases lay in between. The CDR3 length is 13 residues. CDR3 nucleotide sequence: TGCGCCAGCAGTGTTCTGATAGCGTTTGAGCAGTTCTTC. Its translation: CASSVLIAFEQFF.

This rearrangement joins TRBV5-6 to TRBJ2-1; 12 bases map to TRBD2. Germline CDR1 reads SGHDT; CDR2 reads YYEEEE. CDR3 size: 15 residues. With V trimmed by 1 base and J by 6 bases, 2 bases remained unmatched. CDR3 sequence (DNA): TGTGCCAGCAGCTTGAAACTAGCGGGAGGCAATGAGCAGTTCTTC. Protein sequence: CASSLKLAGGNEQFF.

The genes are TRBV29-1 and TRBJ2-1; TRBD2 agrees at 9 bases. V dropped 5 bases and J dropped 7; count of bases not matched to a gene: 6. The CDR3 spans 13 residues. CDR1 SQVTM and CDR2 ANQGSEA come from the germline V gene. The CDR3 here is CSVQAGGWNEQFF. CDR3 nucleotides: TGCAGCGTTCAAGCGGGAGGTTGGAATGAGCAGTTCTTC.

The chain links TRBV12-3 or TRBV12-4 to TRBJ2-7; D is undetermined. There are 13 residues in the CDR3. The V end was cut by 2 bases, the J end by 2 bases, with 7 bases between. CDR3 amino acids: CASSLIIAYEQYF. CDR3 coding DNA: TGTGCCAGCAGTTTAATTATAGCCTACGAGCAGTACTTC.

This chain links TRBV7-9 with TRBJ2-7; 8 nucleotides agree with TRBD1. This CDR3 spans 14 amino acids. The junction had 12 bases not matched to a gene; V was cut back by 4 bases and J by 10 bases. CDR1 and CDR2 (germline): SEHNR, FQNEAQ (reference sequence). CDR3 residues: CASSSNDQGANQYF. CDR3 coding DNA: TGTGCCAGCAGCTCCAACGATCAGGGGGCCAATCAGTACTTC.

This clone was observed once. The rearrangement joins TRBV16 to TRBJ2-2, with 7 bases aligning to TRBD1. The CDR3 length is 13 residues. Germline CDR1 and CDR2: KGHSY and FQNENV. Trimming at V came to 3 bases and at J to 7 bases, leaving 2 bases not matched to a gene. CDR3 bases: TGTGCCAGCAGCCACCGACAGGGCGGGGAGCTGTTTTTT. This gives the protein CASSHRQGGELFF.

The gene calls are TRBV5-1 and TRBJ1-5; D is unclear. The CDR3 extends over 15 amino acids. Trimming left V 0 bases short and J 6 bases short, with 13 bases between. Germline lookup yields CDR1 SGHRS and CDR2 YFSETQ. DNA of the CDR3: TGCGCCAGCAGCTTGGGGCCGGAGAGAAGTCAGCCCCAGCATTTT. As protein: CASSLGPERSQPQHF.

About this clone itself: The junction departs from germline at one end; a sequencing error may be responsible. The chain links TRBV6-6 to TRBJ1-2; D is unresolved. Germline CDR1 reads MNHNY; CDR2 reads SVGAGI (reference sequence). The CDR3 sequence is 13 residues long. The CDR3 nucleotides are TGTGCCAGCAGGTACTTGGTGCGGAATGGCTACACCTTC. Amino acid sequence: CASRYLVRNGYTF.

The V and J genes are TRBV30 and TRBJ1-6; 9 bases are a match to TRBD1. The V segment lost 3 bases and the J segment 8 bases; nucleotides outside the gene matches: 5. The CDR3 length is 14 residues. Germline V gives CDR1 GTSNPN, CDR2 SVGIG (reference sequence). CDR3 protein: CAWRGQGFYSPLHF. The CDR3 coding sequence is TGTGCCTGGAGAGGACAGGGGTTCTATTCACCCCTCCACTTT. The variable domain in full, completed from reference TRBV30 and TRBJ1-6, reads SQTIHQWPATLVQPVGSPLSLECTVEGTSNPNLYWYRQAAGRGLQLLFYSVGIGQISSEVPQNLSASRPQDRQFILSSKKLLLSDSGFYLCAWRGQGFYSPLHFGNGTRLTVT.